These 31 T cell receptor beta chains were sequenced from one sample in a study of T cells after yellow fever vaccination. One entry per CDR3 protein results from TCRdb running MiXCR on the 5' RACE reads. The sample has just under 600,000 distinct CDR3 sequences; roughly 14% are singletons. The sample here was PBMCs, taken on the day of the yellow fever booster vaccination. All receptors come from a man aged 25-45 years who received the YFV17D yellow fever vaccine.

In its sample, this clonotype was seen a few times. This chain connects TRBV6-5 to TRBJ2-5, with 7 nucleotides matching TRBD2. The germline V gene encodes CDR1 MNHEY and CDR2 SVGAGI. CDR3 length equals 14 residues. After removal of 4 bases from V and 4 bases from J, the junction contained 6 bases not matched to a gene. The CDR3 loop is CASSWGLKGETQYF. The DNA of the CDR3 is TGTGCCAGCAGTTGGGGACTAAAAGGAGAGACCCAGTACTTC.

This clonotype was counted at least ten times. The chain joins TRBV20-1 to TRBJ2-7; no reliable D call. The V gene lost 1 base and the J gene lost 2 bases, with 15 bases spanning the gap. Germline-derived CDR1 and CDR2 are DFQATT and SNEGSKA (reference sequence). This CDR3 is built from 15 residues. CDR3 sequence (DNA): TGCAGTGCTAGAGCCCAGAACAGTTTTGCCTACGAGCAGTACTTC. This sequence encodes CSARAQNSFAYEQYF.

This clonotype was counted a few times. The V gene is TRBV4-2, the J gene TRBJ2-2; 8 nucleotides line up with TRBD2. V lost 4 bases to trimming and J lost 3 bases; unmatched junction nucleotides: 13. Germline assignment: CDR1 LGHNA and CDR2 YNFKEQ. This CDR3 has 18 amino acids. The CDR3 is CASSPQGGLARDTGELFF. CDR3 nucleotide sequence: TGTGCCAGCAGCCCACAAGGAGGACTAGCAAGGGACACCGGGGAGCTGTTTTTT.

This clonotype was counted between two and nine times. Mismatch with germline at one junction end may stem from a read error. The rearrangement links TRBV3-1 to TRBJ1-6, with D perhaps matching TRBD1 (6 bases). Germline-derived CDR1 and CDR2 are LGHDT and YNNKEL (reference sequence). The CDR3 spans 14 residues. The CDR3, as DNA: TGTGCCACCAGCCGTTGGGGGCCCAATTCACCCCTCCACTTT. It is translated as CATSRWGPNSPLHF.

The chain uses TRBV4-3 and TRBJ1-2; D unclear. CDR3 length equals 13 residues. Germline assignment: CDR1 LGHNA and CDR2 YSLEER. Trimming took off 0 bases at V and 8 bases at J, with 10 bases between the two ends. The CDR3 DNA reads TGCGCCAGCAGCCAAGATCGATTTGGGGGCTACACCTTC. Its protein product is CASSQDRFGGYTF.

This clonotype turned up a few times. The genes are TRBV20-1 and TRBJ1-6; 9 bases fit TRBD1. V lost 3 bases, J lost 7 bases, and 4 bases stayed unmatched. Looked up from germline, CDR1 is DFQATT and CDR2 is SNEGSKA (reference sequence). This CDR3 has 14 residues. The CDR3 sequence: CSASIGTGNSPLHF. The CDR3 DNA follows: TGCAGTGCTAGTATAGGGACAGGGAATTCACCCCTCCACTTT.

This clonotype was detected only once. A read error may explain this, as a much larger clone is one base away. The rearrangement joins TRBV20-1 to TRBJ2-5; no clear D. V lost 6 bases and J lost 5, with 25 bases in between. This CDR3 comprises 16 residues. Germline assignment: CDR1 DFQATT and CDR2 SNEGSKA (reference sequence). CDR3: CSAPPGVIFSGETQYF. DNA of the CDR3: TGCAGTGCCCCACCCGGTGTGATCTTCAGTGGGGAGACCCAGTACTTC.

The sample holds many counts of this clonotype. The chain uses TRBV27 and TRBJ2-7, with a tentative D call TRBD1 (5 bases). V lost 6 bases and J lost 3, with 12 bases in between. The CDR3 runs 13 residues. Germline V gene sequence: CDR1 MNHEY, CDR2 SMNVEV (reference sequence). The CDR3 DNA follows: TGTGCCAGCAGCCCCTCAGGGCTCTACGAGCAGTACTTC. This gives the protein CASSPSGLYEQYF.

A few counts support this clonotype. V is TRBV7-2 and J is TRBJ2-7, with TRBD2 identical over 13 bases. Per germline, CDR1 SGHTA and CDR2 FQGNSA. CDR3 length: 14 amino acids. V lost 8 bases to trimming and J lost 4 bases; unmatched junction nucleotides: 5. The CDR3 region is CASSGTSGVYEQYF. DNA for the CDR3: TGTGCCAGCTCCGGGACTAGCGGGGTTTACGAGCAGTACTTC.

The chain has TRBV29-1 and TRBJ2-5, with D perhaps matching TRBD2 (6 bases). CDR1 and CDR2 from the germline V gene are SQVTM and ANQGSEA. The CDR3 is made up of 12 amino acids. The germline V and J ends were trimmed by 6 bases and 1 base, with 9 bases remaining between them. CDR3: CSVNSGQETQYF. CDR3 coding DNA: TGCAGCGTGAATAGCGGCCAAGAGACCCAGTACTTC.

CDR3: CASRPAGGGSYEQYF. The CDR3 bases are TGTGCCAGCAGACCCGCAGGGGGAGGCTCCTACGAGCAGTACTTC. V is TRBV28 and J is TRBJ2-7; TRBD1 might be the D (7 bases). V dropped 6 bases and J dropped 0 bases, with 15 bases sitting between them. CDR1 and CDR2 (germline): MDHEN, SYDVKM. The CDR3 extends over 15 amino acids.

The chain joins TRBV30 to TRBJ2-7; 10 positions agree with TRBD1. V shed 4 bases, J shed 3 bases, and the junction held 6 bases outside the gene matches. This CDR3 is built from 14 residues. In germline, CDR1 is GTSNPN, CDR2 SVGIG (reference sequence). CDR3 sequence: CAWTDRGRDYEQYF. The CDR3 bases are TGTGCCTGGACCGACAGGGGGCGAGACTACGAGCAGTACTTC.

The gene calls are TRBV11-3 and TRBJ1-1; TRBD1 is a possible D gene (5 bases). This CDR3 has 15 residues. The V and J ends lost 2 bases and 1 base respectively, with 11 bases between them. Germline V CDR1 and CDR2: SGHNT, YENEEA. As DNA, the CDR3 is TGTGCCAGCAGCTTAACATCCGGGGCGAACACTGAAGCTTTCTTT. It codes for CASSLTSGANTEAFF.

This chain connects TRBV20-1 to TRBJ2-7; 14 nucleotides match TRBD2. V lost 2 bases to trimming and J lost 0 bases; unmatched junction nucleotides: 12. This CDR3 spans 19 amino acids. CDR1 and CDR2 from the germline V gene are DFQATT and SNEGSKA (reference sequence). The DNA of the CDR3 is TGCAGTGCTAGAAGTCCTGGACTAGCGGGAGGTAGGAGCTCCTACGAGCAGTACTTC. Translated: CSARSPGLAGGRSSYEQYF.

This clonotype was seen a few times. The J gene is TRBJ1-2, the V gene TRBV10-3; a possible D gene is TRBD1 (5 bases). This CDR3 comprises 13 residues. Germline V gives CDR1 ENHRY, CDR2 SYGVKD. V lost 6 bases and J lost 5, with 13 bases in between. CDR3 loop: CAISFGTDYGYTF. The CDR3 DNA is TGTGCCATCAGCTTCGGGACGGATTATGGCTACACCTTC.

The genes are TRBV18 and TRBJ2-1, with no clear D. Germline V gene data show CDR1 as KGHSH and CDR2 as LQKENI. The CDR3 runs 14 residues. Trimming pared 3 bases from V and 4 bases from J, leaving 10 bases between. CDR3: CASSPISQYNEQFF. The CDR3 DNA follows: TGTGCCAGCTCACCTATTAGCCAGTACAATGAGCAGTTCTTC.

The chain carries TRBV7-2 and TRBJ2-4; D is unclear. The CDR3 extends over 16 amino acids. V shed 3 bases and J shed 0 bases, with 12 bases lying between them. Germline CDR1 reads SGHTA; CDR2 reads FQGNSA. CDR3 sequence (DNA): TGTGCCAGCAGCTTCGGAACAACTTTAGCCAAAAACATTCAGTACTTC. It encodes CASSFGTTLAKNIQYF.

This clonotype was seen a few times. The rearrangement uses TRBV6-4 and TRBJ1-1; the D gene is possibly TRBD1 (6 bases). The germline V gene has CDR1 MRHNA and CDR2 SNTAGT. This CDR3 has 14 amino acids. The V gene lost 6 bases and the J gene lost 0 bases, with 11 bases spanning the gap. CDR3 residues: CASRITGMNTEAFF. The CDR3 nucleotides are TGTGCCAGCAGAATCACAGGGATGAACACTGAAGCTTTCTTT.

This chain uses TRBV28 with TRBJ1-1; D remains unclear. Germline loops: CDR1 MDHEN, CDR2 SYDVKM. The germline V and J ends were trimmed by 5 bases and 4 bases, with 11 bases remaining between them. CDR3 size: 13 residues. As DNA, the CDR3 is TGTGCCAGCAGTACCCCAATAACCACTGAAGCTTTCTTT. Its protein product is CASSTPITTEAFF.

The table lists this clonotype with a few counts. The genes are TRBV30 and TRBJ2-5, with a weak D call TRBD1 (6 bases). Germline assignment: CDR1 GTSNPN and CDR2 SVGIG (reference sequence). This CDR3 has 16 residues. Trimming removed 2 bases at V and 2 bases at J, with 18 bases between. The CDR3 DNA is TGTGCCTGGAGTCTTGCAGGGACACCCCAACAAGAGACCCAGTACTTC. Protein sequence: CAWSLAGTPQQETQYF.

The chain uses TRBV11-2 and TRBJ2-1; 9 bases are shared with TRBD1. The germline V gene encodes CDR1 SGHAT and CDR2 FQNNGV. This CDR3 has 15 residues. The J segment lost 9 bases and the V segment lost 5 bases, leaving 11 bases of the junction unmatched. CDR3 in amino acids: CASSRTGTGMAEQFF. In nucleotides, the CDR3 is TGTGCCAGCAGCCGAACCGGGACAGGGATGGCTGAGCAGTTCTTC.

The chain couples TRBV7-8 to TRBJ1-2; D uncertain. Trimming took 3 bases from V and 3 from J, leaving 17 bases between them. The CDR3 consists of 16 residues. The germline V gene has CDR1 SGHVS and CDR2 FQNEAQ. The CDR3 DNA is TGTGCCAGCAGCTTTTCCCAGGATTCGTCTGACTATGGCTACACCTTC. It encodes CASSFSQDSSDYGYTF.

The table lists this clonotype with a count of one. This rearrangement joins TRBV12-3 or TRBV12-4 to TRBJ2-2, with 7 bases aligning to TRBD1. The ends lost 6 bases at V and 11 bases at J; junction bases unmatched: 9. The CDR3 sequence is 13 residues long. The CDR3 nucleotides are TGTGCCAGCAGCCCCCCAGGGGGTGTAGAGCTGTTTTTT. As protein: CASSPPGGVELFF.

The sample holds many counts of this clonotype. The chain recombines TRBV7-2 with TRBJ2-3; D not resolved. The CDR3 sequence is 13 residues long. The germline CDR1 and CDR2 sequences are SGHTA and FQGNSA. V was trimmed by 5 bases and J by 2 bases, leaving 8 bases between them. The CDR3 nucleotides are TGTGCCAGCAGCCTCGGGTTCACAGATACGCAGTATTTT. Encoded protein: CASSLGFTDTQYF.

This clonotype has a handful of counts. The CDR3 is CASTPLRVADQPQHF. The CDR3, as DNA: TGTGCCAGCACCCCACTGAGGGTGGCGGATCAGCCCCAGCATTTT. The chain combines TRBV28 with TRBJ1-5, with no clear D. There are 15 residues in the CDR3. Germline V gives CDR1 MDHEN, CDR2 SYDVKM. Trimming left V 7 bases short and J 5 bases short, with 18 bases between.

CDR3 residues: CASSLGVRGIGEKLFF. CDR3 nucleotides: TGCGCCAGCAGCTTGGGGGTTCGGGGGATCGGTGAAAAACTGTTTTTT. The chain joins TRBV5-1 to TRBJ1-4; TRBD1 might be the D (5 bases). V was trimmed by 0 bases and J by 7 bases, leaving 16 bases between them. Germline assignment: CDR1 SGHRS and CDR2 YFSETQ. This CDR3 has 16 residues.

This rearrangement joins TRBV12-3 or TRBV12-4 to TRBJ2-1; 8 positions agree with TRBD2. V was clipped by 6 bases and J by 9 bases; unmatched bases: 13. The CDR3 extends over 15 amino acids. The CDR3, as DNA: TGTGCCAGCAGCCAATCCGTGTATACTAGCGGTGAGCAGTTCTTC. Translating it yields CASSQSVYTSGEQFF.

This chain connects TRBV7-2 to TRBJ2-7; TRBD2 agrees at 10 bases. With V trimmed by 2 bases and J by 7 bases, 5 bases remained unmatched. Germline lookup yields CDR1 SGHTA and CDR2 FQGNSA. CDR3 length: 14 amino acids. CDR3 DNA: TGTGCCAGCAGCTTACTAGCGGGAGCGAGGGAGCAGTACTTC. It codes for CASSLLAGAREQYF.

This clonotype turned up a few times. The rearrangement uses TRBV2 and TRBJ2-1, with 9 bases fitting TRBD1. V was clipped by 2 bases and J by 4 bases; unmatched bases: 6. This CDR3 region has 16 residues. Germline V CDR1 and CDR2: SNHLY, FYNNEI. CDR3 in DNA: TGTGCCAGCAGTGAATCGGGGGACAGGGAATACAATGAGCAGTTCTTC. Protein product: CASSESGDREYNEQFF.

This clonotype has more than one count but fewer than ten. The V and J genes are TRBV20-1 and TRBJ2-3, with 11 nucleotides matching TRBD2. The CDR3 is 14 residues long. Germline loops: CDR1 DFQATT, CDR2 SNEGSKA (reference sequence). V was pared by 3 bases and J by 8 bases, with 7 bases of the junction left unmatched. The CDR3 DNA sequence: TGCAGTGCTAGTTATAGCGGGAGGGCCCCTACGCAGTATTTT. Protein product: CSASYSGRAPTQYF.

This clonotype was counted between two and nine times. The gene calls are TRBV7-9 and TRBJ2-7, with D possibly matching TRBD1 (6 bases). Deletions cut 3 bases from V and 9 bases from J, with 12 bases between. The CDR3 runs 12 residues. In germline, CDR1 is SEHNR, CDR2 FQNEAQ (reference sequence). The CDR3 protein is CASSFSQGRQYF. The CDR3 bases are TGTGCCAGCAGCTTTTCACAGGGCCGGCAGTACTTC. Full variable domain (outside the CDR3, taken from reference TRBV7-9 and TRBJ2-7): DTGVSQNPRHKITKRGQNVTFRCDPISEHNRLYWYRQTLGQGPEFLTYFQNEAQLEKSRLLSDRFSAERPKGSFSTLEIQRTEQGDSAMYLCASSFSQGRQYFGPGTRLTVT.